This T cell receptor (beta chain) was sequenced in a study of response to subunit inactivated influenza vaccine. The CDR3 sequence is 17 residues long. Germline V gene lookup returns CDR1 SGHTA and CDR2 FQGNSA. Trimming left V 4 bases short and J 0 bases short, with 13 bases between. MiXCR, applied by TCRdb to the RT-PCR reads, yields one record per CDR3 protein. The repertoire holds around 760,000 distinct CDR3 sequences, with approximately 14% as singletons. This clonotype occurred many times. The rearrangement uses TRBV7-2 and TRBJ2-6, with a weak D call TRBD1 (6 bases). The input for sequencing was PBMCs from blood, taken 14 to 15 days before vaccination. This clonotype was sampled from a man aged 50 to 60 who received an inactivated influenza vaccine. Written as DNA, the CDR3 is TGTGCCAGCAGCTCCCGAGGACAGAGCTCTGGGGCCAACGTCCTGACTTTC. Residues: CASSSRGQSSGANVLTF. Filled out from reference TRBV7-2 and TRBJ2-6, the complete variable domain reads GAGVSQSPSNKVTEKGKDVELRCDPISGHTALYWYRQSLGQGLEFLIYFQGNSAPDKSGLPSDRFSAERTGGSVSTLTIQRTQQEDSAVYLCASSSRGQSSGANVLTFGAGSRLTVL.